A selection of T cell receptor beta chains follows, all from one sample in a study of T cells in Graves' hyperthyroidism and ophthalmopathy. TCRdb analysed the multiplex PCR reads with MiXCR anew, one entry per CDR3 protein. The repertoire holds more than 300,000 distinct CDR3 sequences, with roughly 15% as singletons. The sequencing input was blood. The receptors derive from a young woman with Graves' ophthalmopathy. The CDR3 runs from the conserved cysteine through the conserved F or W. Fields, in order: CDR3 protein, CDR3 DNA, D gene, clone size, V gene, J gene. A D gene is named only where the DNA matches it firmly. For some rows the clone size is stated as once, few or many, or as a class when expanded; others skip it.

CDR3 protein: CASSLIVRDTQYF; CDR3 DNA: TGTGCCAGCAGCTTAATCGTGAGAGATACGCAGTATTTT; D gene: NA; clone size: many; V gene: TRBV7-2; J gene: TRBJ2-3
CDR3 protein: CSARDQQETQYF; CDR3 DNA: TGCAGTGCTAGAGATCAACAAGAGACCCAGTACTTC; D gene: NA; clone size: many; V gene: TRBV20-1; J gene: TRBJ2-5
CDR3 protein: CASSYARGLADTQYF; CDR3 DNA: TGTGCCAGCAGTTACGCACGGGGGCTGGCAGATACGCAGTATTTT; D gene: NA; clone size: NA; V gene: TRBV6-5; J gene: TRBJ2-3
CDR3 protein: CASSQEFRSGGIFYEQYF; CDR3 DNA: TGTGCCAGCAGCCAAGAGTTTCGGAGCGGGGGGATTTTTTACGAGCAGTACTTC; D gene: TRBD2; clone size: few; V gene: TRBV3-1; J gene: TRBJ2-7
CDR3 protein: CASSSMPGNTIYF; CDR3 DNA: TGCGCCAGCAGTTCAATGCCTGGAAACACCATATATTTT; D gene: NA; clone size: NA; V gene: TRBV5-1; J gene: TRBJ1-3
CDR3 protein: CASPLGGENFSYGYTF; CDR3 DNA: TGTGCCAGCCCCTTGGGGGGGGAAAATTTTTCCTATGGCTACACCTTC; D gene: NA; clone size: NA; V gene: TRBV2; J gene: TRBJ1-2
CDR3 protein: CASPGTRGAPGELFF; CDR3 DNA: TGTGCCAGCCCCGGGACGAGGGGAGCGCCCGGGGAGCTGTTTTTT; D gene: NA; clone size: few; V gene: TRBV7-9; J gene: TRBJ2-2
CDR3 protein: CASSIRTEAFF; CDR3 DNA: TGTGCCAGCAGCATCCGAACTGAAGCTTTCTTT; D gene: NA; clone size: many; V gene: TRBV12-3/TRBV12-4; J gene: TRBJ1-1
CDR3 protein: CASSLAAGARRNQPQHF; CDR3 DNA: TGTGCCAGCAGCTTAGCGGCGGGGGCGCGGCGCAATCAGCCCCAGCATTTT; D gene: NA; clone size: NA; V gene: TRBV7-2; J gene: TRBJ1-5
CDR3 protein: CASSEGLAGVELFF; CDR3 DNA: TGTGCCAGCAGCGAAGGACTAGCGGGGGTGGAGCTGTTTTTT; D gene: TRBD2; clone size: many; V gene: TRBV2; J gene: TRBJ2-2
CDR3 protein: CSASPGTDYGYTF; CDR3 DNA: TGCAGTGCTAGCCCCGGGACAGACTATGGCTACACCTTC; D gene: TRBD1; clone size: many; V gene: TRBV20-1; J gene: TRBJ1-2
CDR3 protein: CATSRDLGGREQFF; CDR3 DNA: TGTGCCACCAGCAGAGATCTAGGAGGTCGTGAGCAGTTCTTC; D gene: NA; clone size: many; V gene: TRBV15; J gene: TRBJ2-1
CDR3 protein: CASSLLAGGGTGELFF; CDR3 DNA: TGCGCCAGCAGTTTGCTAGCGGGGGGTGGCACCGGGGAGCTGTTTTTT; D gene: TRBD2; clone size: few; V gene: TRBV10-2; J gene: TRBJ2-2
CDR3 protein: CASSFQTANTEAFF; CDR3 DNA: TGCGCCAGCAGCTTTCAGACAGCCAACACTGAAGCTTTCTTT; D gene: NA; clone size: many; V gene: TRBV5-1; J gene: TRBJ1-1
CDR3 protein: CASGMGAGNTIYF; CDR3 DNA: TGTGCCAGTGGCATGGGGGCTGGAAACACCATATATTTT; D gene: NA; clone size: NA; V gene: TRBV19; J gene: TRBJ1-3
CDR3 protein: CASSSGYTIYF; CDR3 DNA: TGTGCCAGCAGCTCAGGATACACCATATATTTT; D gene: NA; clone size: few; V gene: TRBV14; J gene: TRBJ1-3
CDR3 protein: CASSLQTMRANTGELFF; CDR3 DNA: TGTGCCAGCAGTTTACAGACTATGAGGGCTAACACCGGGGAGCTGTTTTTT; D gene: NA; clone size: many; V gene: TRBV27; J gene: TRBJ2-2
CDR3 protein: CASSQDKDRAETQYF; CDR3 DNA: TGTGCCAGCAGCCAAGATAAGGACAGGGCGGAGACCCAGTACTTC; D gene: TRBD1; clone size: many; V gene: TRBV3-1; J gene: TRBJ2-5
CDR3 protein: CASSQGTSETQYF; CDR3 DNA: TGCGCCAGCAGCCAAGGGACATCGGAGACCCAGTACTTC; D gene: NA; clone size: NA; V gene: TRBV10-2; J gene: TRBJ2-5